The clone carrying this TCR beta chain has a count of ten or more. What it binds is not known. The sample comes from a study of prognosis after radiotherapy for stage I lung cancer. Across the study: The study included roughly 13 patients with newly diagnosed primary stage I lung tumors and 4 to 6 with oligometastatic NSCLC after surgical resection of the primary tumor. Across the cohort, concurrent therapy accompanying stereotactic body radiotherapy was administered to no patient. General study results and limits: In patients who developed distant metastases, Shannon entropy measured after stereotactic body radiation therapy was lower, and baseline Shannon entropy was not associated with metastases.

The CDR3 has 15 amino acids. Per germline, CDR1 SGDLS and CDR2 YYNGEE. The V and J ends lost 0 bases and 4 bases respectively, with 12 bases between them. The TCR beta CDR3 region was amplified from genomic DNA, with two rounds of multiplex PCR being used for the amplification. TRBV and TRBJ genes each had their own specific primers in first-round PCR. TCRdb independently ran MiXCR on the multiplex PCR reads; one entry per CDR3 protein. The sample comprises about 20,000 distinct CDR3 sequences, 43% of which are singletons, and roughly 30% rests with the top ten. The receptor's source is a donor of 50 years or more with non-small cell lung cancer. V is TRBV9 and J is TRBJ2-3, with D possibly matching TRBD2 (6 bases). Material: PBMCs, obtained before or after stereotactic body radiation therapy (not recorded which). This CDR3 is CASSVAGVGPDTQYF. The CDR3 coding sequence is TGTGCCAGCAGCGTAGCGGGAGTGGGCCCAGATACGCAGTATTTT. Drawing the rest from reference TRBV9 and TRBJ2-3, the complete variable domain is DSGVTQTPKHLITATGQRVTLRCSPRSGDLSVYWYQQSLDQGLQFLIQYYNGEERAKGNILERFSAQQFPDLHSELNLSSLELGDSALYFCASSVAGVGPDTQYFGPGTRLTVL.